A selection of T cell receptor beta chains follows, all from one sample in a study of T cell repertoires in cytomegalovirus infection. TCRdb analysed the reads with MiXCR anew, one entry per CDR3 protein. The table shows 350,000 to 500,000 distinct CDR3 sequences, with 31% occurring only once. Sequencing was carried out using PBMCs. The receptor set was obtained from a human donor in good health (CMV status not recorded). Some clones in this sample may be carry-over from other donors' samples. The CDR3 runs from the conserved cysteine through the conserved F or W. D genes are given only for firm matches. Expanded clones are given a class, and other clones once, few, many or no size at all.

j_call v_call clone_size d_call cdr3_aa cdr3_nt
TRBJ1-6 TRBV20-1 few TRBD1 CSAGQGRLPLHF TGCAGTGCGGGACAGGGGCGACTGCCCCTCCACTTT
TRBJ2-7 TRBV6-5 - - CASSSPGWSAYEQYF TGTGCCAGCAGTTCACCAGGATGGTCCGCCTACGAGCAGTACTTC
TRBJ1-6 TRBV19 - TRBD1 CASSAKGQGFASPLHF TGTGCCAGTAGTGCCAAGGGACAGGGCTTTGCTTCACCCCTCCACTTT
TRBJ2-3 TRBV7-2 many TRBD2 CASSFSLAGHTDTQYF TGTGCCAGCAGCTTCTCCCTAGCGGGGCACACAGATACGCAGTATTTT
TRBJ2-5 TRBV28 once - CASSPGGNQEAQYF TGTGCCAGCAGTCCTGGTGGGAACCAAGAGGCCCAGTACTTC
TRBJ2-7 TRBV5-1 - - CASSFPGSTEYEQYF TGCGCCAGCAGCTTCCCCGGGTCCACCGAATACGAGCAGTACTTC
TRBJ1-2 TRBV18 - - CDSSSGSPLGYTF TGTGACAGCTCATCGGGATCTCCATTGGGCTACACCTTC
TRBJ2-7 TRBV11-2 few - CASSSGGWYEQYF TGTGCCAGCAGCTCGGGCGGGTGGTACGAGCAGTACTTC
TRBJ2-5 TRBV7-6 many - CARTEGLQETQYF TGTGCCAGGACCGAGGGCCTTCAAGAGACCCAGTACTTC
TRBJ2-2 TRBV29-1 - TRBD1 CSVRQGAKHTGELFF TGCAGCGTTCGACAGGGGGCGAAGCACACCGGGGAGCTGTTTTTT
TRBJ1-1 TRBV7-2 many - CASSLTRGTEAFF TGTGCCAGCAGCTTAACCAGGGGCACTGAAGCTTTCTTT
TRBJ2-5 TRBV19 - - CATAVGGLETQYF TGTGCCACCGCGGTAGGGGGGCTAGAGACCCAGTACTTC
TRBJ2-1 TRBV12-3/TRBV12-4 few TRBD2 CASSPRGLATNEQFF TGTGCCAGCAGTCCCCGGGGACTAGCGACGAATGAGCAGTTCTTC
TRBJ1-6 TRBV3-1 - - CASSQEYGKNSPLHF TGTGCCAGCAGCCAAGAGTACGGCAAGAATTCACCCCTCCACTTT
TRBJ1-1 TRBV7-4 few TRBD1 CASSFRTGPEAFF TGTGCCAGCAGCTTTCGGACAGGCCCTGAAGCTTTCTTT
TRBJ1-5 TRBV18 few TRBD1 CASSPRQGVGNQPQHF TGTGCCAGCTCACCAAGACAGGGTGTGGGCAATCAGCCCCAGCATTTT
TRBJ1-5 TRBV2 few - CASRDGTGGYQPQHF TGTGCCAGCAGAGACGGGACCGGAGGGTATCAGCCCCAGCATTTT
TRBJ2-3 TRBV6-6 once TRBD2 CATGRGGQDTQYF TGTGCCACGGGGCGGGGGGGCCAAGATACGCAGTATTTT
TRBJ2-5 TRBV27 few - CASSALAGVPPETQYF TGTGCCAGCAGCGCTCTAGCCGGGGTGCCCCCAGAGACCCAGTACTTC
TRBJ1-1 TRBV4-1 once - CASSQDRGNEAFF TGCGCCAGCAGCCAAGATCGGGGGAATGAAGCTTTCTTT
TRBJ1-2 TRBV6-6 few - CASSYSRAAGLSSGYTF TGTGCCAGCAGTTACTCGAGGGCGGCGGGATTGAGTAGCGGCTACACCTTC